This T cell receptor beta chain emerged from a study of cytomegalovirus exposure and HLA in healthy donors. The study, taken as a whole, reports: V- and J-gene trimming of TCR beta was linked (in a later analysis) to a missense DCLRE1C variant. It was reported in a later analysis that an Asian-associated ancestry cluster showed fewer N-insertions than the 666-donor mean.

A multiplex PCR was run with 60 Vbeta primers and 13 Jbeta primers. Methods used by the authors: The count from a later analysis was 79 million or so unique TCR beta chains, around 10 million of them shared. The table came from immunoSEQ multiplex PCR; TCRdb's copy has only in-frame clones and leaves some out. V and J calls and clone size are as listed in that table; D and trimming were resolved from the DNA. The sample records 150,000 to 200,000 clones, roughly 9.5% being singletons. Details on this clone: Its antigen is undetermined.

The clonotype comes from a woman between 25 and 40 years old in good health and CMV-seropositive. Sequenced sample: PBMCs.

Written as DNA, the CDR3 is TGTGCCAGCAGTCTTTCCGGACTTTACTACGAGCAGTACTTC. This gives the protein CASSLSGLYYEQYF. V and J are TRBV5-6 and TRBJ2-7, with D perhaps TRBD2 (5 bases). The CDR3 is 14 amino acids. Germline-derived CDR1 and CDR2 are SGHDT and YYEEEE. V dropped 5 bases and J dropped 3 bases, with 15 bases sitting between them.